The source of this T cell receptor beta chain is a study of intratumoral heterogeneity in liver cancer. Study outcomes and limitations: Tumor-infiltrating lymphocytes were acknowledged as under-represented in the sampling.

Profiling relied on immunoSEQ multiplex PCR, and the TCRdb table lists in-frame clones only, not all of them. The sample contains 21,000 or so clones, just under 75% of which appear only once. Trimming left V 1 base short and J 5 bases short, with 11 bases between. The CDR3 length is 14 residues. Germline assignment: CDR1 SGHVS and CDR2 FQNEAQ. Details on this clone: Its antigen is as yet unknown.

This chain uses TRBV7-8 with TRBJ1-1; D remains ambiguous. This receptor was identified in a woman in her 70s with hepatocellular carcinoma. This specimen consisted of tumor-adjacent normal tissue, obtained before any cancer treatment. The CDR3 loop reads CASSLVKGRTEAFF. The DNA for the CDR3 is TGTGCCAGCAGCTTAGTCAAAGGGAGGACTGAAGCTTTCTTT.